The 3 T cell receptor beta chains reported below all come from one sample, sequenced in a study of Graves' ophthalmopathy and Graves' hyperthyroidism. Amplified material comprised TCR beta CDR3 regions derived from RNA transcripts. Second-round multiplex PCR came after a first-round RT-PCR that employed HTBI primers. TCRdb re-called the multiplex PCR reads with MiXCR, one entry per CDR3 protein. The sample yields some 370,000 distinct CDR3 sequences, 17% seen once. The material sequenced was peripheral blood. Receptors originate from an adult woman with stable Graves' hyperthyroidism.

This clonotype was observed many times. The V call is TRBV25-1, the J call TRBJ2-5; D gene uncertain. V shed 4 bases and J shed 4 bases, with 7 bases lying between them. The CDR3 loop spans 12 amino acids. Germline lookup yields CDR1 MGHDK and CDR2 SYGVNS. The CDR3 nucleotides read TGTGCCAGCAGTGCCCCCCCAGAGACCCAGTACTTC. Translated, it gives CASSAPPETQYF.

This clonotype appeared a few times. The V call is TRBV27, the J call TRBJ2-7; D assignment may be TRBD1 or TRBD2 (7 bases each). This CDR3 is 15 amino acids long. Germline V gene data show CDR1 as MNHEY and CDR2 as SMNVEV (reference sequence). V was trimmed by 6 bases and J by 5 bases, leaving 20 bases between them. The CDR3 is CASSPPPGGVDEQYF. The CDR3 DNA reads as TGTGCCAGCAGCCCCCCGCCAGGGGGGGTCGACGAGCAGTACTTC.

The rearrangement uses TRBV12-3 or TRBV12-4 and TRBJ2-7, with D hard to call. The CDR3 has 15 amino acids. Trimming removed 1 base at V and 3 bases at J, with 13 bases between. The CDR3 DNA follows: TGTGCCAGCAGTTTAGGGAATAAGGCGGTCTACGAGCAGTACTTC. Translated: CASSLGNKAVYEQYF.